This T cell receptor (beta chain) was captured by sequencing in a study of shared clonotypes between healthy human individuals. TCRdb's copy holds only in-frame clones and misses some; the assay was immunoSEQ multiplex PCR. The sample lists hundreds of thousands of clones, approximately 97% seen once, with 0.32% in the top ten. Only one count was recorded for this clone. Different DNA sequences within this sample yield the same CDR3. CDR1 and CDR2 from the germline V gene are GTSNPN and SVGIG (reference sequence). The CDR3 extends over 12 amino acids. V was pared by 0 bases and J by 2 bases, with 4 bases between.

The chain is built from TRBV30 and TRBJ1-2, with no clear D. Material: memory CD8+ T cells sorted from blood. As to subset: CD45RO+ cells pooled with CCR7-negative TemRA cells. This sequence originates from a young man in good health. The CDR3 sequence: CAWSVDNYGYTF. Written as DNA, the CDR3 is TGTGCCTGGAGTGTCGACAACTATGGCTACACCTTC.